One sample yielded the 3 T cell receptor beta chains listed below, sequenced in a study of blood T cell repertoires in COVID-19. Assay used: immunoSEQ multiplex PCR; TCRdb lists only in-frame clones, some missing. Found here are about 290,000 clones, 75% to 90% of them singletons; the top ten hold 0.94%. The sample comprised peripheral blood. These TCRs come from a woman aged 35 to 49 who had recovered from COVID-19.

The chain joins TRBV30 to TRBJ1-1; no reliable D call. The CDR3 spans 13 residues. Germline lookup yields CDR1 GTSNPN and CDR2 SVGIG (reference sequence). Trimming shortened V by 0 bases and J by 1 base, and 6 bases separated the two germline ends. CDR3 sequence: CAWSVVGNTEAFF. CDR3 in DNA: TGTGCCTGGAGTGTAGTCGGGAACACTGAAGCTTTCTTT. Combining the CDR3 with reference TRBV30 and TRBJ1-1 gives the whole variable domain SQTIHQWPATLVQPVGSPLSLECTVEGTSNPNLYWYRQAAGRGLQLLFYSVGIGQISSEVPQNLSASRPQDRQFILSSKKLLLSDSGFYLCAWSVVGNTEAFFGQGTRLTVV.

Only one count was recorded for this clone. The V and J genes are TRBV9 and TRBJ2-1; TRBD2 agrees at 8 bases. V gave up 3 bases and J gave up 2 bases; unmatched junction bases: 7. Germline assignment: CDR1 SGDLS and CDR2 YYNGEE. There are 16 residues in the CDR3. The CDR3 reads CASSEDLSGAYNEQFF. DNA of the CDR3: TGTGCCAGCAGCGAAGACCTTAGCGGGGCCTACAATGAGCAGTTCTTC.

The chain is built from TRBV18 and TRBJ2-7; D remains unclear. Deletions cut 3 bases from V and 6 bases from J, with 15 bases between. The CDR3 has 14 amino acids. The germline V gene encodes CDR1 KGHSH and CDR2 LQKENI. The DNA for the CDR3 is TGTGCCAGCTCACCTGCTCACGCTGCGCCCGAGCAGTACTTC. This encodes CASSPAHAAPEQYF.